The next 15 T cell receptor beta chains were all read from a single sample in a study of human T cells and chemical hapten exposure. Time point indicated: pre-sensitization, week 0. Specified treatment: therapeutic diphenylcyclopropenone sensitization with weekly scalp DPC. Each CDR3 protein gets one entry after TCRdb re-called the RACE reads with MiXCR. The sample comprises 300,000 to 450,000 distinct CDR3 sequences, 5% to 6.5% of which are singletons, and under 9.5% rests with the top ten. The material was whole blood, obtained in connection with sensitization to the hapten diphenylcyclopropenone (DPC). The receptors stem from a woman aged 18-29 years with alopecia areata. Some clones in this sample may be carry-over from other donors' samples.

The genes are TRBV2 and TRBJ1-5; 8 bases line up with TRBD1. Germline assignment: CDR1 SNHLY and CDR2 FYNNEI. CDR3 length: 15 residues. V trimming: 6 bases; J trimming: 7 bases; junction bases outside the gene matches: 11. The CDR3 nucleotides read TGTGCCAGCAGAAAAATGACAGGGGTGGACCAGCCCCAGCATTTT. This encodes CASRKMTGVDQPQHF.

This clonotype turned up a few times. The CDR3 loop reads CASSEKGGGARETQYF. DNA for the CDR3: TGTGCCAGCAGTGAAAAAGGCGGGGGGGCCCGGGAGACCCAGTACTTC. The chain links TRBV25-1 to TRBJ2-5; 9 positions match TRBD2. CDR1 is MGHDK, CDR2 SYGVNS, per germline. V lost 2 bases and J lost 5; bases outside the gene matches: 9. The CDR3 totals 16 residues.

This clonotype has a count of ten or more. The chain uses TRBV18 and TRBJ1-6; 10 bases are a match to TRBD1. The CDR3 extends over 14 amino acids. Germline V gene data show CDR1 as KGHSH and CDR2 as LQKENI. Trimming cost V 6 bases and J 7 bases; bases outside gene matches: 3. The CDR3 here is CASSMDRGNSPLHF. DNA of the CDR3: TGTGCCAGCTCGATGGACAGGGGGAATTCACCCCTCCACTTT.

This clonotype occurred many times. CDR3 amino acids: CASSQGQLLNTEAFF. For the CDR3, the DNA is TGTGCCAGCAGCCAGGGACAGCTACTGAACACTGAAGCTTTCTTT. The chain combines TRBV27 with TRBJ1-1; 7 nucleotides match TRBD1. CDR3 length: 15 amino acids. Germline CDR1 reads MNHEY; CDR2 reads SMNVEV (reference sequence). V lost 6 bases and J lost 0; bases outside the gene matches: 7.

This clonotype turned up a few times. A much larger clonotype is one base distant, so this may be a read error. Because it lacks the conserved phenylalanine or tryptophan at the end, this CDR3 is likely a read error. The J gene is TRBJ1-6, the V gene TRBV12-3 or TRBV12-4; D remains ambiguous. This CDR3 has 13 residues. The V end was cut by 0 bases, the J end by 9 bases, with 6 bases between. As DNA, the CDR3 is TGTGCCAGCAGTTTAGCGCTGGGTTCACCCCTCCACCTT. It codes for CASSLALGSPLHL.

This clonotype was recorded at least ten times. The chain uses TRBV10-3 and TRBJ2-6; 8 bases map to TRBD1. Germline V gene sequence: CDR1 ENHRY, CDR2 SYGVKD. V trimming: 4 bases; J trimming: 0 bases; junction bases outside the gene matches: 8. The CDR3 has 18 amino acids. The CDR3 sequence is CAISVGQGALSGANVLTF. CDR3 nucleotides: TGTGCCATCAGTGTAGGGCAGGGGGCCCTCTCTGGGGCCAACGTCCTGACTTTC.

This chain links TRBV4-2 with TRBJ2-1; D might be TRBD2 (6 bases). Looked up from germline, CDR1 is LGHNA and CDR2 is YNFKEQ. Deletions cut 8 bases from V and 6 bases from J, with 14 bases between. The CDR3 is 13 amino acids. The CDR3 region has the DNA TGTGCCAGCTTGCGGAGGGATACCAATGAGCAGTTCTTC. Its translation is CASLRRDTNEQFF.

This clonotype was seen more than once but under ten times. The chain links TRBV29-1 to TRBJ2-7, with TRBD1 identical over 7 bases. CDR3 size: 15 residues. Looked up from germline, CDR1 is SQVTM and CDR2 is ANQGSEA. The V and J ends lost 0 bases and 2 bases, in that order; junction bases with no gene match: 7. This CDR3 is CSVEDRDRVPYEQYF. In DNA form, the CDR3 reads TGCAGCGTTGAAGATCGAGACAGGGTCCCCTACGAGCAGTACTTC.

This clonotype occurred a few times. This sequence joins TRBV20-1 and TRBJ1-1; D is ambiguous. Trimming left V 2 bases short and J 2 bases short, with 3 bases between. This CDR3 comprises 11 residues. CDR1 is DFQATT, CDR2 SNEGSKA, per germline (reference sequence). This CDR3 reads CSARPNTEAFF. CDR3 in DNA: TGCAGTGCTAGACCTAACACTGAAGCTTTCTTT.

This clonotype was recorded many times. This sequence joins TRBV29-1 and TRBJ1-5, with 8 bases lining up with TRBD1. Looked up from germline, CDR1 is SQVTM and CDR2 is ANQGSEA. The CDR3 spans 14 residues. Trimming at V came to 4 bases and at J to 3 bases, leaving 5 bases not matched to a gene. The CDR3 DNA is TGCAGCGTTGCGACAGGGGCATCCAATCAGCCCCAGCATTTT. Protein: CSVATGASNQPQHF.

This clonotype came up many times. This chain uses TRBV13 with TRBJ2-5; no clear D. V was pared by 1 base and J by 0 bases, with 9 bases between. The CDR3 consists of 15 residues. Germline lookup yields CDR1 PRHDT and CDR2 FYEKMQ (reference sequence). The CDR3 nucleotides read TGTGCCAGCAGCTTAGCCTCTCCGTACCAAGAGACCCAGTACTTC. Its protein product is CASSLASPYQETQYF.

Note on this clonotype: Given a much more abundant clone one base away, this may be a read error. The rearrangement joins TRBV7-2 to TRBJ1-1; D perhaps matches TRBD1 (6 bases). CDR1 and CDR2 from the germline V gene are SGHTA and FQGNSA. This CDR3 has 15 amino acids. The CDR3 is CVSSSIPRGGTEAFF. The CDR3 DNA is TGTGTCAGCAGCTCCATCCCCAGGGGCGGCACTGAAGCTTTCTTT.

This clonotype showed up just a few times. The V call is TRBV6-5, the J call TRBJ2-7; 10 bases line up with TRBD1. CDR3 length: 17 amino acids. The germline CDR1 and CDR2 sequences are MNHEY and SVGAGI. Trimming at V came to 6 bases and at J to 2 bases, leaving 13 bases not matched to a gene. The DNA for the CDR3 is TGTGCCAGCAGGGTAGGACAGGGGGTAGACCTTCCCTACGAGCAGTACTTC. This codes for CASRVGQGVDLPYEQYF.

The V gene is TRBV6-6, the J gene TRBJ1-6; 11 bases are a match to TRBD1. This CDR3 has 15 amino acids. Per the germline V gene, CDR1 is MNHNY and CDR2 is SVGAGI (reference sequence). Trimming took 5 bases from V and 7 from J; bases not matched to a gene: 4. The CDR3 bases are TGTGCCAGCAGTACGGGACAGGGGGTAAATTCACCCCTCCACTTT. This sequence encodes CASSTGQGVNSPLHF.

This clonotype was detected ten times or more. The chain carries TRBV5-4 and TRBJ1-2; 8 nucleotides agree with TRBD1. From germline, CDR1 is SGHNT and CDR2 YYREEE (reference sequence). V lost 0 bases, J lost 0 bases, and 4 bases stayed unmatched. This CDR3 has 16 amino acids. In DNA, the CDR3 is TGTGCCAGCAGCTTGGGGGGGACAGGAACTAACTATGGCTACACCTTC. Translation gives CASSLGGTGTNYGYTF.